These 23 T cell receptor beta chains originate from one sample sequenced in a study of T cell responses to AZD1222 COVID-19 vaccine. The data were produced by immunoSEQ multiplex PCR, yet TCRdb's version contains in-frame clones alone and is incomplete. The sample holds over 100,000 clones, approximately 91% seen once. Sequences were derived from peripheral blood, sampled 28 days after the second AZD1222 dose. These receptors were taken from an adult who received the AZD1222 COVID-19 vaccine.

The chain joins TRBV6-5 to TRBJ1-2; 10 bases are a match to TRBD1. The CDR3 has 15 amino acids. With V trimmed by 8 bases and J by 4 bases, 10 bases remained unmatched. CDR1 and CDR2 (germline): MNHEY, SVGAGI. CDR3 in DNA: TGTGCCAGCTTCCTCTCCGGGACAGGGGCCTATGGCTACACCTTC. Its protein is CASFLSGTGAYGYTF.

The CDR3 nucleotides are TGTGCCAGCAGCCAGACCACGGGATTCGGAAACACCATATATTTT. Protein: CASSQTTGFGNTIYF. The V call is TRBV7-8, the J call TRBJ1-3; D is unclear. The CDR3 has 15 amino acids. Germline CDR1 reads SGHVS; CDR2 reads FQNEAQ. V was trimmed by 5 bases and J by 4 bases, leaving 15 bases between them.

The chain joins TRBV14 to TRBJ1-2, with a possible D match to TRBD1 (6 bases). From germline, CDR1 is SGHDN and CDR2 FVKESK. The CDR3 consists of 18 residues. V shed 0 bases and J shed 5 bases, with 22 bases lying between them. CDR3: CASSQDLKGPAGAYGYTF. The DNA of the CDR3 is TGTGCCAGCAGCCAAGATCTAAAGGGTCCAGCAGGGGCTTATGGCTACACCTTC.

The chain recombines TRBV11-3 with TRBJ2-5; tentative D call: TRBD1 (5 bases). The CDR3 contains 12 residues. Germline V CDR1 and CDR2: SGHNT, YENEEA. V gave up 2 bases and J gave up 5 bases, with 6 bases separating them. CDR3 coding DNA: TGTGCCAGCAGCTTAAAGGGGGAGACCCAGTACTTC. Its protein product is CASSLKGETQYF.

The gene calls are TRBV15 and TRBJ1-5; the D gene is possibly TRBD1 (5 bases). CDR1 LNHNV and CDR2 YYDKDF come from the germline V gene (reference sequence). CDR3 length equals 16 residues. V gave up 0 bases and J gave up 1 base, with 10 bases separating them. CDR3 sequence reads: CATSRDHGGSNQPQHF. CDR3 bases: TGTGCCACCAGCAGAGATCACGGGGGGAGCAATCAGCCCCAGCATTTT.

The J gene is TRBJ1-1, the V gene TRBV6-1, with D perhaps TRBD1 (5 bases). The CDR3 consists of 12 residues. CDR1 is MNHNS, CDR2 SASEGT, per germline. The V end was cut by 2 bases, the J end by 11 bases, with 12 bases between. CDR3 sequence reads: CASSEPRGSAFF. The CDR3 DNA follows: TGTGCCAGCAGTGAACCGCGGGGGAGTGCTTTCTTT.

The V and J genes are TRBV9 and TRBJ1-1; no definite D call. Germline CDR1 is SGDLS and CDR2 is YYNGEE. The length of the CDR3 is 14 residues. Trimming left V 3 bases short and J 4 bases short, with 13 bases between. The CDR3 loop is CASSALSGGTEAFF. In nucleotides, the CDR3 is TGTGCCAGCAGCGCACTAAGTGGTGGCACTGAAGCTTTCTTT. The full variable domain, in which reference TRBV9 and TRBJ1-1 provide the parts outside the CDR3, is DSGVTQTPKHLITATGQRVTLRCSPRSGDLSVYWYQQSLDQGLQFLIQYYNGEERAKGNILERFSAQQFPDLHSELNLSSLELGDSALYFCASSALSGGTEAFFGQGTRLTVV.

The chain recombines TRBV29-1 with TRBJ2-7; 13 bases fit TRBD2. Germline values: CDR1 SQVTM, CDR2 ANQGSEA. Unmatched junction bases numbered 12, after V lost 5 bases and J lost 5 bases. The CDR3 consists of 16 residues. CDR3 nucleotide sequence: TGCAGCGTTCAGGGGACTAGCGGGACCGGGCAGCACGAGCAGTACTTC. It is translated as CSVQGTSGTGQHEQYF.

The J gene is TRBJ2-7, the V gene TRBV6-6; possible D gene TRBD2, 5 bases. The V and J ends lost 5 bases and 2 bases respectively, with 7 bases between them. Germline V gives CDR1 MNHNY, CDR2 SVGAGI (reference sequence). The CDR3 runs 12 residues. In DNA form, the CDR3 reads TGTGCCAGCAGTCCGGGGACCTACGAGCAGTACTTC. Amino acids: CASSPGTYEQYF.

This clone was seen just once. The gene calls are TRBV4-2 and TRBJ2-1, with a possible D match to TRBD2 (6 bases). V was clipped by 3 bases and J by 7 bases, with 19 bases between them. The CDR3 runs to 16 residues. Germline CDR1 is LGHNA and CDR2 is YNFKEQ. CDR3 sequence (DNA): TGTGCCAGCAGCCAGCGACTAGTCAGTCCCGAAAATGAGCAGTTCTTC. This sequence encodes CASSQRLVSPENEQFF.

This rearrangement joins TRBV3-1 (or the pseudogene TRBV3-2) to TRBJ2-1; 9 bases line up with TRBD2. This CDR3 is 15 amino acids long. Germline CDR1 and CDR2: LGHDT and YNNKEL (reference sequence). The ends lost 4 bases at V and 5 bases at J; junction bases unmatched: 6. Written as DNA, the CDR3 is TGTGCCAGCAGCCCCGCGGGGGGGCTCCACAATGAGCAGTTCTTC. This codes for CASSPAGGLHNEQFF.

The rearrangement uses TRBV28 and TRBJ1-2; D is perhaps TRBD1 (5 bases). V lost 6 bases to trimming and J lost 3 bases, with 17 bases between them. Germline lookup yields CDR1 MDHEN and CDR2 SYDVKM. There are 15 residues in the CDR3. CDR3 sequence reads: CASSTHTGTDYGYTF. The DNA for the CDR3 is TGTGCCAGCAGCACCCATACCGGGACGGACTATGGCTACACCTTC.

The chain combines TRBV2 with TRBJ1-5, with a weak D call TRBD1 (5 bases). Germline-derived CDR1 and CDR2 are SNHLY and FYNNEI. V was clipped by 4 bases and J by 4 bases, with 11 bases between them. The CDR3 length is 14 residues. The CDR3: CASSGSRVNQPQHF. For the CDR3, the DNA is TGTGCCAGCAGTGGGAGCAGGGTGAATCAGCCCCAGCATTTT. The variable domain in full, with the rest retrieved from reference TRBV2 and TRBJ1-5, is EPEVTQTPSHQVTQMGQEVILRCVPISNHLYFYWYRQILGQKVEFLVSFYNNEISEKSEIFDDQFSVERPDGSNFTLKIRSTKLEDSAMYFCASSGSRVNQPQHFGDGTRLSIL.

The V and J genes are TRBV27 and TRBJ1-2; D gene ambiguous. This CDR3 has 15 residues. The germline V gene encodes CDR1 MNHEY and CDR2 SMNVEV (reference sequence). V shed 2 bases and J shed 4 bases, with 14 bases lying between them. CDR3 sequence reads: CASSLLRESAYGYTF. Written as DNA, the CDR3 is TGTGCCAGCAGTTTACTTCGGGAATCGGCCTATGGCTACACCTTC.

The rearrangement uses TRBV19 and TRBJ2-3; no definite D call. CDR1 LNHDA and CDR2 SQIVND come from the germline V gene (reference sequence). The CDR3 extends over 14 amino acids. V dropped 5 bases and J dropped 1 base, with 10 bases sitting between them. In DNA form, the CDR3 reads TGTGCCAGTAGTGTCCGTTCCGGCACAGATACGCAGTATTTT. It specifies CASSVRSGTDTQYF.

V usage is TRBV21-1 and J usage is TRBJ1-5. TRBV21-1 is recorded as a pseudogene. CDR3 length equals 14 residues. CDR3 sequence: CASRDRLRNQPQHF. The CDR3 coding sequence is TGTGCCAGCAGGGATAGGCTGAGGAATCAGCCCCAGCATTTT.

This clone has more than one count but fewer than ten. The chain uses TRBV7-6 and TRBJ2-2; no definite D call. Germline V gene lookup returns CDR1 SGHVS and CDR2 FNYEAQ. The CDR3 has 15 amino acids. V lost 1 base, J lost 5 bases, and 11 bases lay in between. The CDR3 sequence is CASSLVKGWTGELFF. The CDR3 DNA follows: TGTGCCAGCAGCTTAGTTAAAGGGTGGACCGGGGAGCTGTTTTTT.

This rearrangement joins TRBV11-2 to TRBJ1-2; 10 bases line up with TRBD1. J was trimmed by 4 bases and V by 4 bases; bases with no gene match: 6. Germline V lookup: CDR1 SGHAT, CDR2 FQNNGV. CDR3 length equals 15 residues. The CDR3 nucleotides are TGTGCCAGCAGCTCCTGGGACAGGGGAGGCTATGGCTACACCTTC. Its protein is CASSSWDRGGYGYTF. Full variable domain (outside the CDR3, taken from reference TRBV11-2 and TRBJ1-2): EAGVAQSPRYKIIEKRQSVAFWCNPISGHATLYWYQQILGQGPKLLIQFQNNGVVDDSQLPKDRFSAERLKGVDSTLKIQPAKLEDSAVYLCASSSWDRGGYGYTFGSGTRLTVV.

The CDR3 nucleotides are TGTGCCAGCTCACCGAGTTTCGGGACCTACGAGCAGTACTTC. Protein sequence: CASSPSFGTYEQYF. The rearrangement uses TRBV18 and TRBJ2-7; tentative D call: TRBD2 (5 bases). This CDR3 has 14 residues. Trimming removed 3 bases from V and 2 bases from J, with 11 bases in between. Germline assignment: CDR1 KGHSH and CDR2 LQKENI.

The chain uses TRBV5-6 and TRBJ2-7, with 7 bases that match TRBD2. V shed 4 bases and J 4 bases; nucleotides not matched to a gene: 11. Per the germline V gene, CDR1 is SGHDT and CDR2 is YYEEEE. The CDR3 covers 15 residues. CDR3 coding DNA: TGTGCCAGCAGCGGTCAAACTAGCGCCTGGTACGAGCAGTACTTC. This translates into CASSGQTSAWYEQYF.

This rearrangement joins TRBV7-6 to TRBJ2-7; 9 bases are shared with TRBD2. The V segment lost 4 bases and the J segment 7 bases; nucleotides outside the gene matches: 20. Germline values: CDR1 SGHVS, CDR2 FNYEAQ. The CDR3 loop spans 18 amino acids. The CDR3 DNA is TGTGCCAGCAGCTCCGGACCCGGAGGGGCGGGAGGGCCTAAAGAGCAGTACTTC. Protein sequence: CASSSGPGGAGGPKEQYF.

This sequence joins TRBV5-6 and TRBJ2-7; TRBD2 aligns across 13 bases. CDR1 SGHDT and CDR2 YYEEEE come from the germline V gene. With V trimmed by 4 bases and J by 3 bases, 7 bases remained unmatched. The CDR3 has 16 residues. CDR3 sequence reads: CASSPRTSGRNYEQYF. The DNA for the CDR3 is TGTGCCAGCAGCCCAAGGACTAGCGGGAGAAACTACGAGCAGTACTTC.

This chain joins TRBV3-1 (or the pseudogene TRBV3-2) and TRBJ1-2; tentative D call: TRBD1 (6 bases). The V and J ends lost 0 bases and 7 bases respectively, with 15 bases between them. Germline CDR1 and CDR2: LGHDT and YNNKEL (reference sequence). The CDR3 is made up of 15 amino acids. The CDR3 spells CASSQDRGGRFGYTF. For the CDR3, the DNA is TGTGCCAGCAGCCAAGATCGGGGGGGGCGCTTTGGCTACACCTTC.